This entry lists 9 T cell receptor beta chains sequenced from one sample in a study of T-cell reconstitution after alpha-beta-depleted transplantation in children. The TCRbeta library was prepared with unique molecular identifiers. TCRdb analysed the PCR reads with MiXCR anew, one entry per CDR3 protein. This sample has hundreds of thousands of distinct CDR3 sequences, with 23% found just once. Material: PBMCs, mostly from graft donor cells, obtained 360 days after TCRalphabeta/CD19-depleted stem cell transplant. These receptors were collected from a boy in the first two years of life who had a stem cell transplant for acute myeloid leukemia, so the T cells may come from the graft donor.

This chain uses TRBV20-1 with TRBJ1-1; TRBD1 might be the D (5 bases). From germline, CDR1 is DFQATT and CDR2 SNEGSKA (reference sequence). The CDR3 runs to 13 residues. Trimming removed 5 bases at V and 4 bases at J, with 14 bases between. CDR3 bases: TGCAGTGCTGCTACAGGTGGAGGCACTGAAGCTTTCTTT. Protein: CSAATGGGTEAFF.

J is TRBJ1-5 and V is TRBV6-1; 10 bases agree with TRBD1. This CDR3 is built from 15 residues. V dropped 5 bases and J dropped 6; count of bases not matched to a gene: 7. Germline V gives CDR1 MNHNS, CDR2 SASEGT. The CDR3 bases are TGTGCCAGCAGTCAGGGACAGGGGCCGTTTCAGCCCCAGCATTTT. Protein sequence: CASSQGQGPFQPQHF.

This clonotype was observed many times. The chain recombines TRBV20-1 with TRBJ2-6, with a tentative D call TRBD1 (5 bases). V lost 1 base and J lost 4, with 11 bases in between. Germline V CDR1 and CDR2: DFQATT, SNEGSKA (reference sequence). This CDR3 is built from 15 residues. Written as DNA, the CDR3 is TGCAGTGCTAGAGGAAGGGGCCCCGGGGCCAACGTCCTGACTTTC. Encoded protein: CSARGRGPGANVLTF.

V gene TRBV20-1 combines with J gene TRBJ2-1; 12 positions agree with TRBD2. Per the germline V gene, CDR1 is DFQATT and CDR2 is SNEGSKA (reference sequence). This CDR3 region has 20 residues. The junction had 15 bases not matched to a gene; V was cut back by 3 bases and J by 0 bases. CDR3: CSASVLETSGGPSSYNEQFF. CDR3 in DNA: TGCAGTGCTAGTGTTCTGGAGACTAGCGGGGGCCCTAGCTCCTACAATGAGCAGTTCTTC.

This clonotype was detected only a few times. This chain joins TRBV20-1 and TRBJ2-1; 10 nucleotides line up with TRBD2. The CDR3 spans 14 residues. The trim removed 6 bases at V and 10 bases at J, leaving 12 bases unmatched. Per germline, CDR1 DFQATT and CDR2 SNEGSKA (reference sequence). CDR3 protein: CSAIPSGGSGEQFF. CDR3 DNA: TGCAGTGCGATACCTAGCGGGGGTTCGGGAGAGCAGTTCTTC.

V usage is TRBV29-1 and J usage is TRBJ2-7, with 7 nucleotides matching TRBD1. Germline-derived CDR1 and CDR2 are SQVTM and ANQGSEA. V lost 6 bases to trimming and J lost 4 bases; unmatched junction nucleotides: 9. The CDR3 has 13 amino acids. The CDR3 loop is CSVLRGTAYEQYF. In DNA form, the CDR3 reads TGCAGCGTCCTGAGGGGGACAGCTTACGAGCAGTACTTC.

The genes are TRBV21-1 and TRBJ2-1; the table's TRBD2 call for D was not verified on the DNA. TRBV21-1 is labeled a pseudogene. This CDR3 is 15 amino acids long. CDR3 DNA sequence: TGTGCCAGCAGCAATAGGTGGCTAGGTCTCAATGAGCAGTTCTTC. Protein sequence: CASSNRWLGLNEQFF.

This clonotype has a handful of counts. The gene calls are TRBV20-1 and TRBJ2-7, with D possibly being TRBD1 (8 bases). Germline V lookup: CDR1 DFQATT, CDR2 SNEGSKA (reference sequence). With 5 bases removed from V and 4 bases from J, the gap between germline ends came to 12 bases. This CDR3 spans 12 amino acids. The CDR3 DNA reads TGCAGTGCTTTACAGGGGGGGTACGAGCAGTACGTC. Amino acid sequence: CSALQGGYEQYV.

This clonotype appeared many times. The chain couples TRBV6-2 or TRBV6-3 to TRBJ2-7; no definite D call. Trimming took off 6 bases at V and 3 bases at J, with 12 bases between the two ends. The CDR3 consists of 13 residues. Germline CDR1 reads MNHEY; CDR2 reads SVGEGT. DNA of the CDR3: TGTGCCAGCAGCTACAAAATCCGCTACGAGCAGTACGTC. It translates to CASSYKIRYEQYV.